This T cell receptor beta chain emerged from a study of blood T cell repertoires in COVID-19. Germline lookup yields CDR1 MNHNS and CDR2 SASEGT. The CDR3 has 16 residues. Trimming cost V 4 bases and J 5 bases; bases outside gene matches: 14. Measured with immunoSEQ multiplex PCR; TCRdb has only the in-frame clones, and not every one. The sample lists 52,000 or so clones; around 91% were seen once. This receptor was obtained from a human donor in a cohort sampled during active COVID-19. The gene calls are TRBV6-1 and TRBJ2-7; 7 bases are a match to TRBD2. Sequenced material: peripheral blood. CDR3 in amino acids: CASSGGEGRAFHEQYF. The CDR3 coding sequence is TGTGCCAGCAGTGGAGGAGAAGGGAGGGCCTTTCACGAGCAGTACTTC.